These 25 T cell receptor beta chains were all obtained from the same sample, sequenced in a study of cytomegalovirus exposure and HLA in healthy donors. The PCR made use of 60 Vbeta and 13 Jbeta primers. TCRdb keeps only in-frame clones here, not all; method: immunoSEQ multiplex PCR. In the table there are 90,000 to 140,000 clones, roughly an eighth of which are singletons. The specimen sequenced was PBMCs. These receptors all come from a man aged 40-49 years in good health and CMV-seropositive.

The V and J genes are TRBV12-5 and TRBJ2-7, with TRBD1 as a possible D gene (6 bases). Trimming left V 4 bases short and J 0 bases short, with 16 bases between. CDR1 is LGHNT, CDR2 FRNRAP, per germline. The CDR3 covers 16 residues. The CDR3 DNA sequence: TGTGCTAGTGGTTCCCCCAATAAACAGGGCTCCTACGAGCAGTACTTC. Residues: CASGSPNKQGSYEQYF.

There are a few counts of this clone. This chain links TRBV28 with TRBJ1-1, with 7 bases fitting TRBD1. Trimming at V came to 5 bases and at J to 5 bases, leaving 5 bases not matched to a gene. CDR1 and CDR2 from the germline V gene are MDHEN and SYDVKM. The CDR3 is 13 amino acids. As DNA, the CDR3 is TGTGCCAGCAGTACCCAGGGACAGACTGAAGCTTTCTTT. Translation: CASSTQGQTEAFF. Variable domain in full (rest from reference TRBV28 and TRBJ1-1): DVKVTQSSRYLVKRTGEKVFLECVQDMDHENMFWYRQDPGLGLRLIYFSYDVKMKEKGDIPEGYSVSREKKERFSLILESASTNQTSMYLCASSTQGQTEAFFGQGTRLTVV.

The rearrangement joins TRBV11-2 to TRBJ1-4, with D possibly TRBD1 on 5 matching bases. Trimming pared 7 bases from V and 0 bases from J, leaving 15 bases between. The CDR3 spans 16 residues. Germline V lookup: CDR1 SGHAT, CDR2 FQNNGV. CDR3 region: CASTFSGDATNEKLFF. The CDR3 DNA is TGTGCCAGCACCTTCTCGGGGGACGCAACTAATGAAAAACTGTTTTTT.

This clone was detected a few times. The CDR3 nucleotides are TGTGCCAGCTCACCGCAGGACAGGTTGACAGCCACTGAAGCTTTCTTT. Protein: CASSPQDRLTATEAFF. The V and J genes are TRBV18 and TRBJ1-1; TRBD1 matches at 7 bases. With 3 bases clipped from V and 4 bases from J, the junction kept 11 bases outside the gene matches. Germline V gene sequence: CDR1 KGHSH, CDR2 LQKENI. The CDR3 length is 16 residues.

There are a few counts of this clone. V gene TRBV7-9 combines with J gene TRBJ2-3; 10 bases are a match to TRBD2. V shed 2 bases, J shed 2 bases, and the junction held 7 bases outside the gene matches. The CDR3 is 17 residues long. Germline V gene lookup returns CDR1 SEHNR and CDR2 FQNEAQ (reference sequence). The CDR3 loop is CASSLRTSGRFTDTQYF. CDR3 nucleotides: TGTGCCAGCAGCTTAAGGACTAGCGGACGATTCACAGATACGCAGTATTTT.

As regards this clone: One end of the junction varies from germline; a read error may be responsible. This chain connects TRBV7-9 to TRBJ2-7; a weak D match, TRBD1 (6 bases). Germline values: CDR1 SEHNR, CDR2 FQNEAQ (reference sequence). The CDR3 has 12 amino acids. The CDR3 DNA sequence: TGTGCCAGCAGCTTAGCCCGGGACACCTTGGACTTC. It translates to CASSLARDTLDF.

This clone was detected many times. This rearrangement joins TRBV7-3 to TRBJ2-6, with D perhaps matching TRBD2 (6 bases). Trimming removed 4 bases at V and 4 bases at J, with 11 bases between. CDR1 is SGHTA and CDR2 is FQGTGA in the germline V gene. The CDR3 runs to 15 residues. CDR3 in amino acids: CASSSLASGANVLTF. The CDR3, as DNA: TGTGCCAGCAGCTCCCTAGCGTCCGGGGCCAACGTCCTGACTTTC.

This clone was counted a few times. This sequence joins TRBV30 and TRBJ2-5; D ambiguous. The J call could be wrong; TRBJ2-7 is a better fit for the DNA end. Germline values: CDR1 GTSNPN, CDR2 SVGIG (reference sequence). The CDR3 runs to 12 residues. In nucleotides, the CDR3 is TGTGCCTGGAGTGTGGTTTCCTACGAGCAGTACTTC. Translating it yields CAWSVVSYEQYF.

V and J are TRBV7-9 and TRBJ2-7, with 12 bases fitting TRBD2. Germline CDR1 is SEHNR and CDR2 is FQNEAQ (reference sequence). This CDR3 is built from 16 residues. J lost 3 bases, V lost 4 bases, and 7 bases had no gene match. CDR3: CASSSTTSGRDYEQYF. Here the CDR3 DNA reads TGTGCCAGCAGCTCTACGACTAGCGGGAGAGACTACGAGCAGTACTTC. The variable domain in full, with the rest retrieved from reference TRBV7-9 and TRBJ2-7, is DTGVSQNPRHKITKRGQNVTFRCDPISEHNRLYWYRQTLGQGPEFLTYFQNEAQLEKSRLLSDRFSAERPKGSFSTLEIQRTEQGDSAMYLCASSSTTSGRDYEQYFGPGTRLTVT.

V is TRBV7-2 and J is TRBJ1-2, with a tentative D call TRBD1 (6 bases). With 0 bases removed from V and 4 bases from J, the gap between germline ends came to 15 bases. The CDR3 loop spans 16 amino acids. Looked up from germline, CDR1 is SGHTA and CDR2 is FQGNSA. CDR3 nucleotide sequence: TGTGCCAGCAGCTTAGCGCGGACAGCAAACACCTATGGCTACACCTTC. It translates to CASSLARTANTYGYTF.

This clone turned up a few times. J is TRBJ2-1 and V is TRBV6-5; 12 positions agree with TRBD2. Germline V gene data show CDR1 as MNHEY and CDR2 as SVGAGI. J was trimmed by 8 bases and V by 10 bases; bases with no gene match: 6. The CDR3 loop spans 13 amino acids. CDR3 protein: CATLAGGRDEQFF. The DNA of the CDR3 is TGTGCCACCCTAGCGGGAGGGCGGGATGAGCAGTTCTTC.

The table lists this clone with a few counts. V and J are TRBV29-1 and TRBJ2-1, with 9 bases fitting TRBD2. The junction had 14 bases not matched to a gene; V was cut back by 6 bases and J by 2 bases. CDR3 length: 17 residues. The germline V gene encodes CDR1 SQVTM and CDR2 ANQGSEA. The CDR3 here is CSVPGAGGPTAYNEQFF. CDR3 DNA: TGCAGCGTCCCTGGGGCGGGAGGGCCCACGGCCTACAATGAGCAGTTCTTC.

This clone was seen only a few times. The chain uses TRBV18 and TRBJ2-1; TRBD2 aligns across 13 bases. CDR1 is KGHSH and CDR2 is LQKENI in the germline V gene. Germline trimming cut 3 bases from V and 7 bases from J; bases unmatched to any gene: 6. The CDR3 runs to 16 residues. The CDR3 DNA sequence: TGTGCCAGCTCACCGATAACTAGCGGGAGGGCAAATGAGCAGTTCTTC. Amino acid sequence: CASSPITSGRANEQFF.

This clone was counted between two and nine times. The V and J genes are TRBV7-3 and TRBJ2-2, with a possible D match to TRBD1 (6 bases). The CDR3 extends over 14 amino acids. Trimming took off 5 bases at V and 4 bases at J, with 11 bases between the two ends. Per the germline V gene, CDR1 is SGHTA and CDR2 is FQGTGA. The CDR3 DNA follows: TGTGCCAGCAGCCCACAGGGTGCCACCGGGGAGCTGTTTTTT. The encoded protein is CASSPQGATGELFF. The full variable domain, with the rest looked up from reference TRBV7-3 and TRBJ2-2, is GAGVSQTPSNKVTEKGKYVELRCDPISGHTALYWYRQSLGQGPEFLIYFQGTGAADDSGLPNDRFFAVRPEGSVSTLKIQRTERGDSAVYLCASSPQGATGELFFGEGSRLTVL.

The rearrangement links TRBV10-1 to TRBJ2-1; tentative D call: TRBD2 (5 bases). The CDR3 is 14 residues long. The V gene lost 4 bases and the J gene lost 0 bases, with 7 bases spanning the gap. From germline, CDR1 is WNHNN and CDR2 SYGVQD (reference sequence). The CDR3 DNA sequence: TGCGCCAGCAGTGTTGGGAGCTCCTACAATGAGCAGTTCTTC. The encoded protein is CASSVGSSYNEQFF.

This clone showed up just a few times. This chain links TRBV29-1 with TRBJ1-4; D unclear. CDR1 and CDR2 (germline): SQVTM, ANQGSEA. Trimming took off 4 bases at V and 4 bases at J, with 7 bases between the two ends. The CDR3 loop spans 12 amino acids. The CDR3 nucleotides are TGCAGCGTTGTCAGTTTTAATGAAAAACTGTTTTTT. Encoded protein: CSVVSFNEKLFF.

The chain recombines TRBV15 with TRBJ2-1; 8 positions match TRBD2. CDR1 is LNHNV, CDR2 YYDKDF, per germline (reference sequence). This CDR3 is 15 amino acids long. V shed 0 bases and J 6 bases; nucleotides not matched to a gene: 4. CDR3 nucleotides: TGTGCCACCAGCAGAGATTCGGGAGGGCGCAATGAGCAGTTCTTC. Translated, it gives CATSRDSGGRNEQFF.

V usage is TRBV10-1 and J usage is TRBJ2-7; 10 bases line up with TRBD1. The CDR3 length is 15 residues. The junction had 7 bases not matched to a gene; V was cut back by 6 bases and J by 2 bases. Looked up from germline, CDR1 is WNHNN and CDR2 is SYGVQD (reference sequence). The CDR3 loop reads CASSPGTGAPYEQYV. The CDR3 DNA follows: TGCGCCAGCAGCCCAGGGACAGGGGCCCCCTACGAGCAGTACGTC.

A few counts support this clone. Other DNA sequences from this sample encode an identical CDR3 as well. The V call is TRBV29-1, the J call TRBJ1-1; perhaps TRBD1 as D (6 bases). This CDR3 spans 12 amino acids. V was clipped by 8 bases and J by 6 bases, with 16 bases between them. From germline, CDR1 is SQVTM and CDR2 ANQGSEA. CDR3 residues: CSSISGDPEAFF. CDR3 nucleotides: TGCAGCTCAATCTCAGGGGATCCTGAAGCTTTCTTT. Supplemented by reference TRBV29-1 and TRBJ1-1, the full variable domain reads SAVISQKPSRDICQRGTSLTIQCQVDSQVTMMFWYRQQPGQSLTLIATANQGSEATYESGFVIDKFPISRPNLTFSTLTVSNMSPEDSSIYLCSSISGDPEAFFGQGTRLTVV.

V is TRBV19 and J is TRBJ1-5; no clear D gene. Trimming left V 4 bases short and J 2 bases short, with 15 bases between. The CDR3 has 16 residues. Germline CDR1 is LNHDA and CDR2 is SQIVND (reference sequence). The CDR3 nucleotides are TGTGCCAGTAGTAGTCCCGGTAGTGTGGGCAATCAGCCCCAGCATTTT. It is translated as CASSSPGSVGNQPQHF. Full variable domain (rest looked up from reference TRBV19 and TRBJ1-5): DGGITQSPKYLFRKEGQNVTLSCEQNLNHDAMYWYRQDPGQGLRLIYYSQIVNDFQKGDIAEGYSVSREKKESFPLTVTSAQKNPTAFYLCASSSPGSVGNQPQHFGDGTRLSIL.

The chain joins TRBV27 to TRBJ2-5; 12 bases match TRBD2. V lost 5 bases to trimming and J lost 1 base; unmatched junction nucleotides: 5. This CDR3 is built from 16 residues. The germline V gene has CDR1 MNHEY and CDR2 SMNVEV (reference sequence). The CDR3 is CASSRKLAGGQETQYF. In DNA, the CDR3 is TGTGCCAGCAGTAGAAAACTAGCGGGGGGCCAAGAGACCCAGTACTTC.

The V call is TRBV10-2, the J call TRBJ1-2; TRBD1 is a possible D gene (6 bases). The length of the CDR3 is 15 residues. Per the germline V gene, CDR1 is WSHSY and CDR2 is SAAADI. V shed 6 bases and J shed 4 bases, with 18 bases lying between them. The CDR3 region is CASRNTGTVGYGYTF. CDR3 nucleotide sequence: TGCGCCAGCAGAAATACAGGGACCGTTGGCTATGGCTACACCTTC.

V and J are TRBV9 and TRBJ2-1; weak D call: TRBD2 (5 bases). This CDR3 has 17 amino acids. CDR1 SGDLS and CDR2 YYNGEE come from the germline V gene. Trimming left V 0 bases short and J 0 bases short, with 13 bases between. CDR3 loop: CASSVALAQSSYNEQFF. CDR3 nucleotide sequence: TGTGCCAGCAGCGTAGCCCTAGCCCAAAGCTCCTACAATGAGCAGTTCTTC.

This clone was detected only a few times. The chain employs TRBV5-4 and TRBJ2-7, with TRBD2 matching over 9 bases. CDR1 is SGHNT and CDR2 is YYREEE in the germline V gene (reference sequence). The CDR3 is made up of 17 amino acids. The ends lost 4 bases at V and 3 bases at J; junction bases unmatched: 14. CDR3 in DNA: TGTGCCAGCAGCCCCTTTTCTGGGGCGGGGGGGAGCTACGAGCAGTACTTC. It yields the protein CASSPFSGAGGSYEQYF.

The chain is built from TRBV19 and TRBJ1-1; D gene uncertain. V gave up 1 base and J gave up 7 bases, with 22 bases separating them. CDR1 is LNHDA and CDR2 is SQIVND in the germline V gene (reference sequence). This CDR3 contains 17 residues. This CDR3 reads CASSIGQGLGAFGEAFF. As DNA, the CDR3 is TGTGCCAGTAGTATAGGCCAAGGGTTGGGAGCGTTCGGTGAAGCTTTCTTT. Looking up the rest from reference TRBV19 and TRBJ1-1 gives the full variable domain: DGGITQSPKYLFRKEGQNVTLSCEQNLNHDAMYWYRQDPGQGLRLIYYSQIVNDFQKGDIAEGYSVSREKKESFPLTVTSAQKNPTAFYLCASSIGQGLGAFGEAFFGQGTRLTVV.